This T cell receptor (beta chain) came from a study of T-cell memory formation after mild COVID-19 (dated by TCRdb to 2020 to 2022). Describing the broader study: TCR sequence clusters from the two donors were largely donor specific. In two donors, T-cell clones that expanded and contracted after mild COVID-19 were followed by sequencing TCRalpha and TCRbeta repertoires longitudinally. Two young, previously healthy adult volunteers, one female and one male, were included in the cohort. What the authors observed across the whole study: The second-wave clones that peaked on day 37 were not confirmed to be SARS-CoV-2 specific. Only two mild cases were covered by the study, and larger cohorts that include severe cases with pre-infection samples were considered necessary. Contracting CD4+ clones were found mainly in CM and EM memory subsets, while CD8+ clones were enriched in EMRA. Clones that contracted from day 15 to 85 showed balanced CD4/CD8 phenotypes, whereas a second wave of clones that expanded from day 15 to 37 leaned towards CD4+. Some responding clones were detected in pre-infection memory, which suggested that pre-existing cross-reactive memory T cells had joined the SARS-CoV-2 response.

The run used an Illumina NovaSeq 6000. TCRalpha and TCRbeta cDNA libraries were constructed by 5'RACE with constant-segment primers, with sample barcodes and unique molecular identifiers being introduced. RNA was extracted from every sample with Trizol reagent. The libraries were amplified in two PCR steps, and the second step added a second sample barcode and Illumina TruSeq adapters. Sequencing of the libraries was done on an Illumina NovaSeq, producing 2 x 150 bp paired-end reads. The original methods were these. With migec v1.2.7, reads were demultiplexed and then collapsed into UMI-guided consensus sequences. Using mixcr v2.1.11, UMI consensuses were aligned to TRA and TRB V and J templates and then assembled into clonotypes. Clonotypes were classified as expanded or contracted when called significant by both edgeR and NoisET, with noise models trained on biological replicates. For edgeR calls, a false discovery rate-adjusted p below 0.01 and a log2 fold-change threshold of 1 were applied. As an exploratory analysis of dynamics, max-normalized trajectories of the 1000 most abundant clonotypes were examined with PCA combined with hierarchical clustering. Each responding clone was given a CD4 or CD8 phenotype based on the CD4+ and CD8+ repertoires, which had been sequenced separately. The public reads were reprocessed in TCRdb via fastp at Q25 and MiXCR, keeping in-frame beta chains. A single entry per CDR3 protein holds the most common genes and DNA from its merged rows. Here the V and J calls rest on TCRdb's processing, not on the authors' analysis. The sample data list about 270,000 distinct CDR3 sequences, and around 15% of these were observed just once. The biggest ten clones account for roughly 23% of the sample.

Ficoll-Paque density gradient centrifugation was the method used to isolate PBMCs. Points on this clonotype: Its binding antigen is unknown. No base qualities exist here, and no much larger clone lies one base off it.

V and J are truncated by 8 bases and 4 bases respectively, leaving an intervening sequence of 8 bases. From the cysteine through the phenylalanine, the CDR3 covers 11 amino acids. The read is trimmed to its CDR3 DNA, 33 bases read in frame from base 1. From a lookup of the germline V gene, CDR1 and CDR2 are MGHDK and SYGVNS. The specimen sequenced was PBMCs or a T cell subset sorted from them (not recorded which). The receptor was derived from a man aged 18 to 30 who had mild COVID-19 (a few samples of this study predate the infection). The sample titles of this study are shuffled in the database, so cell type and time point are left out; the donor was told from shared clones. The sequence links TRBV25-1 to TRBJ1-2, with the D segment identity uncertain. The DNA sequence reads TGTGCCAGCTGGGAGGGCTATGGCTACACCTTC. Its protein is CASWEGYGYTF.